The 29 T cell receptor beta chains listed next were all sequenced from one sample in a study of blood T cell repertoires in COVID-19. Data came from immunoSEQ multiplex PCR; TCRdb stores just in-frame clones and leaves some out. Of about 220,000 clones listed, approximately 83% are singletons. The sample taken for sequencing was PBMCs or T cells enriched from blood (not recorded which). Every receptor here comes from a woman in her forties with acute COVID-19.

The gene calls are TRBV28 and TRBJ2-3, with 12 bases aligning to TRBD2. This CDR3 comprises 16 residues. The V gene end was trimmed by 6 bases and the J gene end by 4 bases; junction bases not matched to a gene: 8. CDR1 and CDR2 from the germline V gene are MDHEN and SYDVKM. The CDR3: CASSSPLAGGSDTQYF. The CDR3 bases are TGTGCCAGCAGCTCCCCGCTAGCGGGAGGGTCAGATACGCAGTATTTT.

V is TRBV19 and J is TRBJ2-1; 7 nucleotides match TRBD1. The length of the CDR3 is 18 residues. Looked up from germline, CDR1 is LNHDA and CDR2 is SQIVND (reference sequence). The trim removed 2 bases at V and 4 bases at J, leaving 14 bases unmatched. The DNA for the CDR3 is TGTGCCAGTAGTATATTTTGGACAGGCAGGACGCTATACAATGAGCAGTTCTTC. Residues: CASSIFWTGRTLYNEQFF.

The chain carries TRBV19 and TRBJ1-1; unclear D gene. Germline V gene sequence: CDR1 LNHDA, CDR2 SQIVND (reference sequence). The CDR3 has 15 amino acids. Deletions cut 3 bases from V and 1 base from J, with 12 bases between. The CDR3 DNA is TGTGCCAGTAGTATCGGGTCGGGAGAGAACACTGAAGCTTTCTTT. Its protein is CASSIGSGENTEAFF.

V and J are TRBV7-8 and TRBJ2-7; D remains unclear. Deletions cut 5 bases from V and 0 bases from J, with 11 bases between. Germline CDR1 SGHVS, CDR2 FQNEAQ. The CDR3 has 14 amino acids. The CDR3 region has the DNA TGTGCCAGCAGCCCCAATCCAGTCTCCTACGAGCAGTACTTC. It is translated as CASSPNPVSYEQYF.

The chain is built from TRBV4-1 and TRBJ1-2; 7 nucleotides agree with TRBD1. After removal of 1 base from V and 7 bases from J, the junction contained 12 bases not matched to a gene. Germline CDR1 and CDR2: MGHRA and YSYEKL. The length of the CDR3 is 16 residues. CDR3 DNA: TGCGCCAGCAGCCAAGGGGGGACAGAAGGGAAAGGTGGCTACACCTTC. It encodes CASSQGGTEGKGGYTF.

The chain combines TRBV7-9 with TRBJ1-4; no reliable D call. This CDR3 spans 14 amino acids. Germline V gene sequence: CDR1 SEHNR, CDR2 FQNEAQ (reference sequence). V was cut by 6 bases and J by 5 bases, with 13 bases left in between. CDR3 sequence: CASSRLGGNEKLFF. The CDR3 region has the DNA TGTGCCAGCAGTCGCTTAGGAGGGAATGAAAAACTGTTTTTT. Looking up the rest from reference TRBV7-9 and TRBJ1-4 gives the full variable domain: DTGVSQNPRHKITKRGQNVTFRCDPISEHNRLYWYRQTLGQGPEFLTYFQNEAQLEKSRLLSDRFSAERPKGSFSTLEIQRTEQGDSAMYLCASSRLGGNEKLFFGSGTQLSVL.

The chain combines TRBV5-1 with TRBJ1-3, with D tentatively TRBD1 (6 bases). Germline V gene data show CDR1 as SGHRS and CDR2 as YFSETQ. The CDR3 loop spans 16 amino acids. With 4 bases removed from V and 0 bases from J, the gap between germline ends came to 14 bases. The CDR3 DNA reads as TGCGCCAGCAGCCCGGGACACGAGACCTCTGGAAACACCATATATTTT. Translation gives CASSPGHETSGNTIYF.

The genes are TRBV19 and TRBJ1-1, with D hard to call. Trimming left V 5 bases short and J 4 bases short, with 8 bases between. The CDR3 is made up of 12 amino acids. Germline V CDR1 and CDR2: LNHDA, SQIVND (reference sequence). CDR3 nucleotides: TGTGCCAGTAGTTCAGTACGCACTGAAGCTTTCTTT. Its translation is CASSSVRTEAFF.

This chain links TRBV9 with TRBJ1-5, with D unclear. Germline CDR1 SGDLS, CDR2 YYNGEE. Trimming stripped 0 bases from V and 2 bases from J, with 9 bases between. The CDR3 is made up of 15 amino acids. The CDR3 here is CASSVGAGGNQPQHF. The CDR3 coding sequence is TGTGCCAGCAGCGTAGGTGCGGGAGGCAATCAGCCCCAGCATTTT.

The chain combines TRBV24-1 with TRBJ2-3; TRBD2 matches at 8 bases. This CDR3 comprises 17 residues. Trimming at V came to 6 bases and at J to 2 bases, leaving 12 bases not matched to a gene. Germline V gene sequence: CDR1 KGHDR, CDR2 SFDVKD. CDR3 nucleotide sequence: TGTGCCACCAGTCCCGGGACTAGGGAGCCTTCCACAGATACGCAGTATTTT. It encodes CATSPGTREPSTDTQYF.

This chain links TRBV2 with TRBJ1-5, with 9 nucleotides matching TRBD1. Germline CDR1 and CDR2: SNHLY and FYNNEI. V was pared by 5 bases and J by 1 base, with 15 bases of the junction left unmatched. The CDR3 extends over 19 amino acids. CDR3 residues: CASSRLVRDRAGSNQPQHF. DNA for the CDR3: TGTGCCAGCAGTCGACTAGTCCGGGACAGGGCGGGAAGCAATCAGCCCCAGCATTTT.

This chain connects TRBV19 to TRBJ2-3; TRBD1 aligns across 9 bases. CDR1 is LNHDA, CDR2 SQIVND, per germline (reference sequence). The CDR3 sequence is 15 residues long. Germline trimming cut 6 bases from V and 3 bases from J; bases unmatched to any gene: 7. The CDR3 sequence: CASSPGQGWTDTQYF. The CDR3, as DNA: TGTGCCAGTAGCCCGGGACAGGGATGGACAGATACGCAGTATTTT.

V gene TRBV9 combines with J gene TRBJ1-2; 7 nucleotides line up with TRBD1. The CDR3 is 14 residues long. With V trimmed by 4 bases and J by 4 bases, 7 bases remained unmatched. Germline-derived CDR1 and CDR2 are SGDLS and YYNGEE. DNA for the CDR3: TGTGCCAGCAGCCGAAGACAGGGAAGCTATGGCTACACCTTC. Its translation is CASSRRQGSYGYTF.

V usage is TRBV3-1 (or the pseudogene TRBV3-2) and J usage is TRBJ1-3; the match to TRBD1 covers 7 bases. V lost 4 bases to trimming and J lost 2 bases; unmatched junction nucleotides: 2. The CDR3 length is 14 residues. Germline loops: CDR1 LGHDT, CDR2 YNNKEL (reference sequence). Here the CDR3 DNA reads TGTGCCAGCAGCCGAACAGGGGCTGGAAACACCATATATTTT. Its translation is CASSRTGAGNTIYF.

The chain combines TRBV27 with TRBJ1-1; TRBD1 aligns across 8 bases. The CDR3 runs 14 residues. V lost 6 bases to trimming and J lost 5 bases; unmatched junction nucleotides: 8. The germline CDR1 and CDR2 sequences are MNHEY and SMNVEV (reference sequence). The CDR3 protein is CASSHGQGLTEAFF. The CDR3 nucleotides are TGTGCCAGCAGCCATGGACAGGGTTTGACTGAAGCTTTCTTT.

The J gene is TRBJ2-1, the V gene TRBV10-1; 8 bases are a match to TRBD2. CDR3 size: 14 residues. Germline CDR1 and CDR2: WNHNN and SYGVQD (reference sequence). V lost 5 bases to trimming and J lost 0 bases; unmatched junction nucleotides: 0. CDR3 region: CASSSGSSYNEQFF. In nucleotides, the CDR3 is TGCGCCAGCAGTAGCGGGAGCTCCTACAATGAGCAGTTCTTC.

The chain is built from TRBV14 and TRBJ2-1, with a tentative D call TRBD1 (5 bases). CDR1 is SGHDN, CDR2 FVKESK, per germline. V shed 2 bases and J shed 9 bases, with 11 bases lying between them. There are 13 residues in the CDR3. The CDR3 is CASSQIGQGEQFF. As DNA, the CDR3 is TGTGCCAGCAGCCAAATAGGTCAGGGTGAGCAGTTCTTC.

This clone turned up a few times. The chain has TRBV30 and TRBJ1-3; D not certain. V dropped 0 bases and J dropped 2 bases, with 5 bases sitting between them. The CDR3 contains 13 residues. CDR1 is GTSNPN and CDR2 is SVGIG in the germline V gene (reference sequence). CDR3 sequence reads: CAWSVSPGNTIYF. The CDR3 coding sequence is TGTGCCTGGAGTGTCTCCCCTGGAAACACCATATATTTT.

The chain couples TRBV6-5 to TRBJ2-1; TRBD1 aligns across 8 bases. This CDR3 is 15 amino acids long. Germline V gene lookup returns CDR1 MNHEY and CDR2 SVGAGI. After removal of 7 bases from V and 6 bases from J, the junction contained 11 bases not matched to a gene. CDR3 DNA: TGTGCCAGCACTCGGACAGGGAATATGGGCAATGAGCAGTTCTTC. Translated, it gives CASTRTGNMGNEQFF.

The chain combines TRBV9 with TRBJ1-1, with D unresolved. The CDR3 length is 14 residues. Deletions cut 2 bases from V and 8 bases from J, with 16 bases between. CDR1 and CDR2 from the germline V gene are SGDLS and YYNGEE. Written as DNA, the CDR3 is TGTGCCAGCAGCGTCTCCTCACAGCTTATGGAAGCTTTCTTT. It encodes CASSVSSQLMEAFF.

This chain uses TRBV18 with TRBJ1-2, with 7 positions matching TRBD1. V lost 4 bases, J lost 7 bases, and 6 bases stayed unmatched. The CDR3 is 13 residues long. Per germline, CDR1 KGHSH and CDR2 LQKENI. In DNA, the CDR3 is TGTGCCAGCTCACGGGTCGGGACAGCTGGCTACACCTTC. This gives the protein CASSRVGTAGYTF.

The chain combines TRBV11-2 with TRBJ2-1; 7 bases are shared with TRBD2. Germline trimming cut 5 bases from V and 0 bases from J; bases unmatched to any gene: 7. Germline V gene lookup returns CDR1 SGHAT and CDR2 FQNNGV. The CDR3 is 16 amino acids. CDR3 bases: TGTGCCAGCAGCCCCGTTCGCGGGAGCTCCTACAATGAGCAGTTCTTC. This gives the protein CASSPVRGSSYNEQFF.

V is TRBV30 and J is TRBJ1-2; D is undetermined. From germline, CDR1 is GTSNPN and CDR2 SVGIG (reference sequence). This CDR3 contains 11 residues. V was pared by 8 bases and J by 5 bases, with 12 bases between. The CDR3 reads CAHNREYGYTF. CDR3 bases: TGTGCCCATAATAGGGAGTATGGCTACACCTTC.

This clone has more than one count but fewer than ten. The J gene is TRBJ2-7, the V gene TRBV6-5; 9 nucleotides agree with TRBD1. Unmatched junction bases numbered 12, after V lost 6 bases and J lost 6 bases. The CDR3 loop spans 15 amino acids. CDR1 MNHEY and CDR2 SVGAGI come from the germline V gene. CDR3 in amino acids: CASSSLGQGTGEQYF. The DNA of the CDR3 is TGTGCCAGCAGCAGTCTAGGACAGGGGACGGGCGAGCAGTACTTC.

The CDR3 region is CATSDYASGGHTDTQYF. The CDR3 DNA reads TGTGCCACCAGTGATTACGCTAGCGGGGGGCACACAGATACGCAGTATTTT. V usage is TRBV24-1 and J usage is TRBJ2-3; TRBD2 matches 11 bases. This CDR3 has 17 residues. J was trimmed by 2 bases and V by 2 bases; bases with no gene match: 5. CDR1 is KGHDR and CDR2 is SFDVKD in the germline V gene.

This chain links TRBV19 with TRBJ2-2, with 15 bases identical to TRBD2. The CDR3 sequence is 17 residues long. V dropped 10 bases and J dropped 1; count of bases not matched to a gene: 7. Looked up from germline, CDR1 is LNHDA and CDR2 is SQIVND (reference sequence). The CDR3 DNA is TGTGCCACCGAGGGACTAGCGGGAGGAATGAACACCGGGGAGCTGTTTTTT. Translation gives CATEGLAGGMNTGELFF.

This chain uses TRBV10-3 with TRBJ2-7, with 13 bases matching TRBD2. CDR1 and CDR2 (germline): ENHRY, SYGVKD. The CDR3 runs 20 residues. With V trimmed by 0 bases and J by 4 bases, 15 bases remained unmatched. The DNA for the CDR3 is TGTGCCATCAGTGAGTCGTTAACATCCTCGGGACTAGCGGGACCATACGAGCAGTACTTC. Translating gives CAISESLTSSGLAGPYEQYF.

The CDR3 is CSVSGVSYNEQFF. As DNA, the CDR3 is TGCAGCGTTTCGGGGGTTTCCTACAATGAGCAGTTCTTC. The J gene is TRBJ2-1, the V gene TRBV29-1; D is perhaps TRBD2 (6 bases). CDR1 SQVTM and CDR2 ANQGSEA come from the germline V gene. The CDR3 consists of 13 residues. V was trimmed by 5 bases and J by 1 base, leaving 9 bases between them.

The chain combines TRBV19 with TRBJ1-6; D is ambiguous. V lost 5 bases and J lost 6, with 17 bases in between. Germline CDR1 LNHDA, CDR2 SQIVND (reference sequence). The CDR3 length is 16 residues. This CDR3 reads CASSPRSESVNSPLHF. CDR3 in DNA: TGTGCCAGTAGTCCCCGGAGCGAGTCGGTTAATTCACCCCTCCACTTT.